What follows are 5 T cell receptor beta chains derived from one specimen sequenced in a study of blood T cell repertoires in COVID-19. Sequencing used immunoSEQ multiplex PCR; TCRdb keeps in-frame clones, though not all of them. Of around 88,000 clones in the sample, roughly 75% were seen once. Sequencing used peripheral blood. The receptors here all came from a man aged 50-59 years who had recovered from COVID-19.

The rearrangement joins TRBV5-5 to TRBJ1-1; tentative D call: TRBD1 (5 bases). Deletions cut 0 bases from V and 7 bases from J, with 13 bases between. This CDR3 region has 14 residues. Germline CDR1 is SGHKS and CDR2 is YYEKEE (reference sequence). The CDR3 DNA reads TGTGCCAGCAGCTTGGCCGCGACAGCAGTTGAAGCTTTCTTT. This gives the protein CASSLAATAVEAFF.

This chain uses TRBV6-5 with TRBJ2-7; 8 nucleotides match TRBD2. This CDR3 is 14 amino acids long. Germline CDR1 reads MNHEY; CDR2 reads SVGAGI. Trimming at V came to 5 bases and at J to 0 bases, leaving 3 bases not matched to a gene. The CDR3 region is CASSSGRGSYEQYF. For the CDR3, the DNA is TGTGCCAGCAGTAGCGGGAGAGGCTCCTACGAGCAGTACTTC.

The rearrangement joins TRBV6-1 to TRBJ1-5; D gene ambiguous. This CDR3 is 14 amino acids long. Trimming took 0 bases from V and 6 from J, leaving 9 bases between them. The germline V gene encodes CDR1 MNHNS and CDR2 SASEGT. Here the CDR3 reads CASSEASGGQPQHF. The CDR3 region has the DNA TGTGCCAGCAGTGAAGCCTCGGGTGGTCAGCCCCAGCATTTT.

This rearrangement joins TRBV5-4 to TRBJ2-2; a possible D gene is TRBD1 (6 bases). V was clipped by 6 bases and J by 8 bases, with 17 bases between them. The CDR3 contains 14 residues. Germline assignment: CDR1 SGHNT and CDR2 YYREEE (reference sequence). CDR3 amino acids: CASTLVQGEGELFF. CDR3 DNA sequence: TGTGCCAGCACCCTTGTACAGGGAGAAGGGGAGCTGTTTTTT.

V usage is TRBV28 and J usage is TRBJ2-3; weak D call: TRBD2 (6 bases). V was pared by 4 bases and J by 6 bases, with 29 bases between. The germline CDR1 and CDR2 sequences are MDHEN and SYDVKM. The CDR3 runs to 19 residues. The CDR3 DNA is TGTGCCAGCAGTTCAAACAATCGCGACCGGGGCGGACTACGTGATACGCAGTATTTT. As protein: CASSSNNRDRGGLRDTQYF.